The sequence of this TCR beta chain was determined in a study of cytomegalovirus exposure and HLA in healthy donors (dated by TCRdb to about 2017). Background on the whole study: According to an earlier analysis of 587 of the donors, about 170 million T cells yielded over 90 million unique TCR beta sequences and roughly 280 Gb of sequence data. Around 300 gigabases of sequencing data and tens of millions of unique TCR sequences were included in an early release covering around 600 HLA-typed donors. The genetic ancestry cluster associated with self-reported Caucasian donors included 81% of the roughly 410 genotyped donors. The study aimed to test whether cataloging public T cell receptors could reveal signatures of past pathogen exposure. The study profiled the T cell repertoires of hundreds of subjects by immunosequencing and related them to cytomegalovirus serostatus. In addition to the first cohort of about 650 subjects, a separate validation cohort of around 110 different subjects was used. To predict cytomegalovirus infection status, the study combined high-throughput TCR immunosequencing, statistical association of individual TCRs with disease status, and machine learning. In a later analysis, previously published TCR beta repertoires from 600 to 850 donors were re-analyzed and high-resolution HLA genotyping was added so that TCR occurrence patterns could be studied. The later analysis used no new phenotypic data to find candidate immune exposures, relying instead on TCR beta sequences and their occurrence across donors. An earlier analysis of 587 of the donors used high-throughput TCR beta sequencing to judge whether each TCR beta V gene segment behaved as functional or pseudogenic. Alongside the repertoire data, information on donor age, sex, ethnicity and CMV serostatus was compiled. Genome-wide SNP genotypes for about 60% of the 666 donors were used in a later genetic analysis, which treated that subset as a discovery cohort. Every repertoire in the discovery cohort had been generated on one and the same sequencing platform. Both class I and class II loci were covered by HLA typing, at four-digit resolution. Typing coverage differed by locus: A, B, C, DRB1 and DQB1 were typed in about 620-630 donors, DQA1 in about 550, DPA1 in around 610, and DPB1 in about 450. Because of strong linkage in the cohort, roughly five DR-DQ haplotypes were treated as single units for association and clustering. On average, 235,054 unique TCR beta nucleotide sequences were sequenced per donor among a few hundred genotyped donors of the cohort, with roughly 18% of those sequences being non-productive.

What the study reported, not specific to this receptor: A later analysis reported that several top co-occurrence clusters appeared linked to parvovirus B19, influenza, CMV and Epstein-Barr virus. When HLA alleles, especially DR and DQ, strongly co-occurred, attributing TCR associations to individual alleles was difficult. An earlier analysis of several hundred of the donors showed that most TCR beta V segments appeared in productive rearrangements either about 87% or about 30% of the time, which broadly matched IMGT annotations. For the cohort, immune exposure information was limited to CMV serostatus. Presence/absence analyses assumed roughly uniform sequencing depth across donors, an assumption that may not hold. This cohort had only TCR beta chains sequenced, and the lack of alpha or paired-chain data limited which features could be detected. Most CMV-associated TCR beta chains appeared to be HLA-restricted in a later analysis, and the HLA associations seemed to be driven largely by CMV exposure. A later genetic analysis reported fewer N-insertions in productive TCRs among donors in an Asian-associated ancestry cluster than the roughly 640-donor mean. A further reported finding was that TCR beta sequences accurately predicted the HLA-A and HLA-B alleles for most subjects in the first cohort. Some IMGT-functional V segments, including TRBV6-2 and TRBV6-3, could not be distinguished by the 87-base-pair reads and were therefore excluded. A few of the identified cytomegalovirus-associated TCR beta chains were confirmed in vitro to be specific for cytomegalovirus antigens. A group of highly shared sequence variants was considered likely to be a technical artifact of the sequencing pipeline. According to the authors, the approach could potentially be generalized to other disease states and immunological phenotypes. In a later analysis, TCR association rates were found to vary across HLA loci, with the most associated TCRs seen for DRB1 alleles and the fewest for HLA-C alleles. The study gave a list of 150 to 200 TCR beta chains associated with cytomegalovirus. Because HLA typing was missing for some donors at each locus, association tests included only the typed subset. Linkage disequilibrium might explain the correlated functional status among segregating V segments, but an unknown experimental factor could not be ruled out. Most TCR sequences were seen in very few donors, while some public TCRs were found in many individuals. Specific HLA alleles were associated with 15,000 to 20,000 TCR beta sequences at a false discovery rate of 0.05 in a later analysis. The earlier analysis of 587 of the donors excluded roughly 16 rarely observed V segments, including chromosome 9 orphons, because counts were too low. V-gene and J-gene trimming of TCR beta chains was associated with a missense DCLRE1C variant in a later genetic analysis, and the association was replicated in an independent cohort. Compared with equally common non-associated chains, HLA-associated TCR beta chains in a later analysis were more clonally expanded and had lower generation probabilities. The classifier was reported to diagnose cytomegalovirus status with high specificity and sensitivity in both the original and validation cohorts.

The V end gives up 0 bases and the J end 7 bases, leaving 3 bases in the junction not matched to a gene. The CDR3 covers 13 residues, taking in both the cysteine and the phenylalanine. The CDR3 DNA has 39 bases and is translated from base 1. CDR1 and CDR2 are drawn from the germline V gene: SGHRS, YFSETQ. On this clone: No cognate antigen has been identified for it. Within one base of it there is no much larger clone, and no base qualities were kept.

In total, roughly 670 healthy bone marrow donors made up the cohort. At the time of sampling, every cohort member was nominally healthy, though immune exposures that went unrecorded were likely present. The donor tested CMV seropositive and was one of the 289 seropositive cohort members. Every donor gave a peripheral blood sample, and the peripheral blood mononuclear cells from that sample were used for TCR beta sequencing. The Qiagen DNeasy Blood Extraction Kit was used to extract genomic DNA from the blood cell samples. The library was produced with the immunoSEQ multiplex PCR assay. For the multiplex PCR, a mixture combining 60 forward primers for TCR Vbeta segments and 13 reverse primers for TCR Jbeta segments was used. A multiplex PCR assay on genomic DNA amplified the CDR3 region of rearranged TCR beta genes. The amplified TCR beta libraries were sequenced on the Illumina HiSeq System as 87-base-pair reads. From the authors' description of their analysis: A later analysis tallied 75 million to 85 million unique TCR beta chains across the 640 or so repertoires, and some 12 million of those chains were shared by two or more donors. To remove PCR and sequencing errors, raw reads were error-corrected and collapsed into unique sequences using a nearest-neighbor algorithm that merged closely related sequences. CDR3 sequences were aligned to IMGT reference sequences to assign V, D and J gene segments. For a sequence to be retained, a match of at least six nucleotides to both a V gene segment and a J gene segment was required. A rearrangement was called productive if the CDR3 had no stop codons and remained in frame with V and J, and every other rearrangement was called non-productive. CDR3 was defined according to IMGT convention as the region running from the second conserved V-encoded cysteine to the conserved J-encoded phenylalanine. The earlier analysis of about 560 of the donors excluded any sequence lacking an unambiguous match to a single V gene segment. An earlier analysis of approximately 590 of the donors called V segments functional above 56.7% productive rearrangements and segregating when the between-donor standard deviation exceeded 5%. To diagnose cytomegalovirus status from the catalog of TCR beta chain sequences, a statistical classification framework was built. In a later analysis, TCR nucleotide sequences were compared against IMGT/GENE-DB human TR gene sequences so that V and J genes could be assigned. Using the TCRdist pipeline, a later analysis assigned CDR3 sequences along with most-parsimonious VDJ recombination scenarios. A later analysis defined each TCR beta chain by its CDR3 amino acid sequence plus V-gene family, and excluded reads lacking a unique V-gene family. In a later analysis, 450 to 600 highly shared, low-generation-probability nucleotide sequences were removed to address suspected cross-contamination and a sequencing artifact. A later analysis calculated a clonal expansion index for each public chain from normalized within-repertoire ranks of inferred template counts. In a later analysis, generation probabilities were computed using a VDJ recombination model fitted to out-of-frame rearrangements, and the results were checked against IGoR. In a later analysis, hypergeometric tests were used to score TCR-TCR, TCR-HLA and TCR-CMV co-occurrence, with a repertoire-size bias correction applied to TCR pairs. In a later analysis, false discovery rates were estimated by permuting HLA or CMV assignments 20 times. In a later analysis, co-occurring TCRs were grouped using DBSCAN, and TCRdist sequence similarity was added for clustering within HLA-allele-positive subsets. Repertoires with fewer than 30,000 or more than 120,000 public chains, plus five repertoires with anomalous nucleotide sharing, were excluded from co-occurrence clustering. Entries here come from immuneACCESS through TCRdb and include only in-frame sequences with V and J called. Some clones fail to appear in such tables; in the studies checked, an unresolved V gene covers under half of the shortfall, and the cause of the remainder is unknown. The V and J calls and clone size were taken over from that table, and D and trimming were inferred from the DNA. The sample table records under 200,000 clones; around 80% of these occur just once. Around 4.3% of the sample comes from the top ten.

The specimen sequenced was PBMCs. The rearrangement joined TRBV5-1 to TRBJ2-7, and 8 junctional nucleotides match TRBD1. This TCR was sampled from a woman between 25 and 40 years old in good health and CMV-seropositive. The CDR3 has the sequence CASSLGQGFEQYF. The DNA reads as follows: TGCGCCAGCAGCTTGGGACAGGGGTTTGAGCAGTACTTC.